This entry features one T cell receptor beta chain sequence. The V gene's germline CDR1 is SGHAT and CDR2 FQNNGV. CDR3 length: 15 residues. V shed 4 bases, J shed 9 bases, and the junction held 8 bases outside the gene matches. The source of the sample is a study of shared T cell receptors in the human thymus. Clones were sequenced by immunoSEQ multiplex PCR, and TCRdb holds only the in-frame ones, with some missing. Of hundreds of thousands of clones listed, 70% to 90% are singletons. The data were also submitted as part of a second study, on human thymus T cells. That work states: Obtained as resections during corrective heart surgery, the thymus tissue was then studied. Repertoires from thymus and blood appeared to show biased V and J gene usage. Related research described strongly overlapping thymic repertoires in unrelated people.

The TCR comes from a boy under two years old with a congenital heart defect. The chain couples TRBV11-2 to TRBJ2-1, with 11 bases fitting TRBD2. The sequenced material came from thymocytes. The CDR3 DNA reads TGTGCCAGCAGCTCCACTAGCGGGAGTTTCGCTGAGCAGTTCTTC. This encodes CASSSTSGSFAEQFF. The full variable domain, completed using reference TRBV11-2 and TRBJ2-1, is EAGVAQSPRYKIIEKRQSVAFWCNPISGHATLYWYQQILGQGPKLLIQFQNNGVVDDSQLPKDRFSAERLKGVDSTLKIQPAKLEDSAVYLCASSSTSGSFAEQFFGPGTRLTVL.